This record concerns one TCR beta chain sequence. Method: immunoSEQ multiplex PCR; TCRdb's copy keeps in-frame clones and lacks some. The table records a few hundred thousand clones, 80% to 90% of them present only once. Between the trimmed V and J ends, which lost 1 base and 7 bases, there was a span of 14 bases. There are 15 residues in the CDR3. The germline gives CDR1 SGHVS, CDR2 FNYEAQ. This sample was included in a study of blood T cell repertoires in COVID-19. This receptor was taken from a woman between 40 and 55 years old who had been exposed to COVID-19. The chain employs TRBV7-6 and TRBJ1-5; D gene ambiguous. Sequenced material: PBMCs or T cells enriched from blood (not recorded which). For the CDR3, the DNA is TGTGCCAGCAGCTTAGAGGCGGCTACGGAACAGCCCCAGCATTTT. It codes for CASSLEAATEQPQHF.